This T cell receptor beta chain was identified during a study of T cell responses to AZD1222 COVID-19 vaccine. Sequencing was performed with immunoSEQ multiplex PCR; in TCRdb, only in-frame clones are kept and a portion is missing. The sample carries some 120,000 clones, 80% to 90% recorded once. V lost 4 bases, J lost 7 bases, and 7 bases lay in between. CDR1 is KGHSH, CDR2 LQKENI, per germline. The CDR3 contains 12 residues. Sequencing used peripheral blood, obtained on day 0 of MenACWY control vaccination. The receptor comes from an adult in good health. The rearrangement links TRBV18 to TRBJ2-2; D call uncertain. CDR3 sequence (DNA): TGTGCCAGCTCACGAACCGACGGGGAGCTGTTTTTT. The encoded protein is CASSRTDGELFF.